Each of the 27 T cell receptor beta chains below was sequenced from the same sample in a study of blood T cell repertoires in COVID-19 (dated by TCRdb to the early 2020s). Library method: the immunoSEQ multiplex PCR assay. In its TCRdb copy, this immuneACCESS table keeps in-frame sequences only and misses some clones. Where compared with another copy, unresolved V genes explain less than half of these, and the others have no known cause. This sample holds 97,000 or so clones; 90% were observed only once. The ten largest clonotypes hold about 5.2% of the sample. The sequencing sample was made of peripheral blood. Receptors were obtained from a man in his fifties or sixties with acute or convalescent COVID-19.

This chain links TRBV7-9 with TRBJ2-5, with TRBD1 identical over 7 bases. CDR1 and CDR2 (germline): SEHNR, FQNEAQ (reference sequence). There are 16 residues in the CDR3. With V trimmed by 9 bases and J by 3 bases, 16 bases remained unmatched. The CDR3 sequence is CASFPPLRDRKETQYF. The CDR3 coding sequence is TGTGCCAGTTTCCCCCCACTGAGGGACAGAAAAGAGACCCAGTACTTC.

V is TRBV4-1 and J is TRBJ2-5; the match to TRBD2 covers 13 bases. The V gene's germline CDR1 is MGHRA and CDR2 YSYEKL. V shed 3 bases, J shed 4 bases, and the junction held 11 bases outside the gene matches. CDR3 length: 18 residues. The CDR3: CASSHPSGLAGEGETQYF. DNA of the CDR3: TGCGCCAGCAGCCACCCCAGTGGACTAGCGGGAGAGGGAGAGACCCAGTACTTC.

The chain employs TRBV11-3 and TRBJ2-7; 12 bases line up with TRBD2. The CDR3 spans 18 residues. V shed 0 bases, J shed 2 bases, and the junction held 8 bases outside the gene matches. Germline CDR1 SGHNT, CDR2 YENEEA. The CDR3 DNA sequence: TGTGCCAGCAGCTTAGATCCTTGGACTAGCGGGGAAACCTACGAGCAGTACTTC. Its protein product is CASSLDPWTSGETYEQYF.

The J gene is TRBJ2-2, the V gene TRBV4-3; no clear D. V was trimmed by 0 bases and J by 8 bases, leaving 7 bases between them. The CDR3 sequence is 13 residues long. Germline loops: CDR1 LGHNA, CDR2 YSLEER. Written as DNA, the CDR3 is TGCGCCAGCAGCCAAGAGTACCAGGGGGAGCTGTTTTTT. This translates into CASSQEYQGELFF.

The chain uses TRBV2 and TRBJ2-1, with TRBD2 matching 10 bases. Trimming removed 8 bases from V and 2 bases from J; junction bases left unmatched: 3. Germline CDR1 is SNHLY and CDR2 is FYNNEI. The CDR3 has 14 residues. The CDR3, as DNA: TGTGCCAGCGTGCTAGCGGGAGCCTACAATGAGCAGTTCTTC. Amino acids: CASVLAGAYNEQFF.

The chain recombines TRBV4-3 with TRBJ2-1, with 10 bases matching TRBD2. Germline CDR1 reads LGHNA; CDR2 reads YSLEER. The V segment lost 4 bases and the J segment 6 bases; nucleotides outside the gene matches: 15. The CDR3 length is 18 residues. CDR3 DNA sequence: TGCGCCAGCAGCCGAGCTGACCTTCCGGGACTAGCGACCAATGAGCAGTTCTTC. Encoded protein: CASSRADLPGLATNEQFF.

V usage is TRBV7-8 and J usage is TRBJ2-7, with TRBD2 as a possible D gene (5 bases). The V and J ends lost 2 bases and 3 bases respectively, with 11 bases between them. This CDR3 has 14 amino acids. Germline CDR1 and CDR2: SGHVS and FQNEAQ. The CDR3 coding sequence is TGTGCCAGCAGCTTAAACGGGATAAGCTACGAGCAGTACTTC. Protein: CASSLNGISYEQYF.

V gene TRBV24-1 combines with J gene TRBJ2-3; the match to TRBD2 covers 10 bases. CDR1 and CDR2 from the germline V gene are KGHDR and SFDVKD. The CDR3 contains 15 residues. Germline trimming cut 5 bases from V and 2 bases from J; bases unmatched to any gene: 3. The CDR3 DNA follows: TGTGCCACCAGTGCCGGGACTAGCGACACAGATACGCAGTATTTT. Amino acid sequence: CATSAGTSDTDTQYF.

The chain combines TRBV7-2 with TRBJ2-3; unclear D gene. In germline, CDR1 is SGHTA, CDR2 FQGNSA. This CDR3 has 14 amino acids. The V end lost 1 base, the J end lost 0 bases, and 5 bases lay between the germline ends. The CDR3 spells CASSLGLSTDTQYF. CDR3 bases: TGTGCCAGCAGCTTAGGGCTCAGCACAGATACGCAGTATTTT.

The chain combines TRBV30 with TRBJ2-3, with 12 positions matching TRBD2. Germline trimming cut 2 bases from V and 4 bases from J; bases unmatched to any gene: 10. CDR1 is GTSNPN, CDR2 SVGIG, per germline (reference sequence). The CDR3 contains 17 residues. The CDR3 DNA sequence: TGTGCCTGGAGTAAGAGGAGGACTAGCGGGACCCCAGATACGCAGTATTTT. It translates to CAWSKRRTSGTPDTQYF.

This chain's CDR3 is CASSYPGGTIYF. As DNA, the CDR3 is TGTGCCAGCAGTTACCCCGGCGGTACCATATATTTT. The gene calls are TRBV6-2 or TRBV6-3 and TRBJ1-3; no reliable D call. Trimming shortened V by 2 bases and J by 10 bases, and 9 bases separated the two germline ends. The germline V gene has CDR1 MNHEY and CDR2 SVGEGT. The CDR3 loop spans 12 amino acids.

This chain links TRBV19 with TRBJ1-6; tentative D call: TRBD1 (6 bases). V was shortened by 5 bases and J by 11 bases, with 16 bases between the two germline ends. There are 14 residues in the CDR3. Germline V lookup: CDR1 LNHDA, CDR2 SQIVND (reference sequence). CDR3 sequence reads: CASSPQQGIAPLHF. As DNA, the CDR3 is TGTGCCAGTAGTCCGCAACAGGGTATAGCACCCCTCCACTTT.

This clone was detected once. The rearrangement uses TRBV24-1 and TRBJ2-1, with D maybe TRBD1 (6 bases). Germline V gene data show CDR1 as KGHDR and CDR2 as SFDVKD. V lost 3 bases to trimming and J lost 0 bases, with 11 bases between them. The CDR3 runs to 16 residues. The CDR3 spells CATSDITGSSYNEQFF. The CDR3 DNA is TGTGCCACCAGTGATATAACAGGGAGCTCCTACAATGAGCAGTTCTTC.

V and J are TRBV7-9 and TRBJ1-3; D gene ambiguous. V lost 3 bases, J lost 0 bases, and 9 bases lay in between. In germline, CDR1 is SEHNR, CDR2 FQNEAQ (reference sequence). There are 15 residues in the CDR3. The CDR3 nucleotides are TGTGCCAGCAGCTTTGGACTGAGCTCTGGAAACACCATATATTTT. Translating it yields CASSFGLSSGNTIYF. The full variable domain, with the rest looked up from reference TRBV7-9 and TRBJ1-3, is DTGVSQNPRHKITKRGQNVTFRCDPISEHNRLYWYRQTLGQGPEFLTYFQNEAQLEKSRLLSDRFSAERPKGSFSTLEIQRTEQGDSAMYLCASSFGLSSGNTIYFGEGSWLTVV.

This rearrangement joins TRBV29-1 to TRBJ2-2; 7 bases map to TRBD2. The CDR3 totals 12 residues. The V gene's germline CDR1 is SQVTM and CDR2 ANQGSEA. The ends lost 7 bases at V and 5 bases at J; junction bases unmatched: 4. The chain's CDR3 is CSAERGTGELFF. The CDR3 region has the DNA TGCAGCGCCGAGCGGGGAACCGGGGAGCTGTTTTTT.

This chain links TRBV4-1 with TRBJ2-7; D may be TRBD2 (6 bases). The CDR3 contains 16 residues. Between the trimmed V and J ends, which lost 1 base and 7 bases, there was a span of 20 bases. Looked up from germline, CDR1 is MGHRA and CDR2 is YSYEKL. The CDR3 region is CASSQGDWDGGLEQYF. The CDR3, as DNA: TGCGCCAGCAGCCAAGGCGATTGGGACGGGGGTTTAGAGCAGTACTTC.

The chain links TRBV19 to TRBJ1-2; possibly TRBD1 for D (5 bases). Germline CDR1 and CDR2: LNHDA and SQIVND (reference sequence). The V end was cut by 1 base, the J end by 4 bases, with 10 bases between. The CDR3 is made up of 14 amino acids. The CDR3 DNA follows: TGTGCCAGTAGTATAGCCAGGGATGGCTATGGCTACACCTTC. It is translated as CASSIARDGYGYTF.

This rearrangement joins TRBV5-1 to TRBJ2-1; the match to TRBD2 covers 13 bases. Trimming took 4 bases from V and 7 from J; bases not matched to a gene: 14. From germline, CDR1 is SGHRS and CDR2 YFSETQ. This CDR3 is 18 amino acids long. The CDR3 DNA sequence: TGCGCCAGCAGCGGCATAACCGGGACTAGCGGGATCTGGAATGAGCAGTTCTTC. Amino acids: CASSGITGTSGIWNEQFF.

The J gene is TRBJ1-6, the V gene TRBV7-2; D call uncertain. The germline gives CDR1 SGHTA, CDR2 FQGNSA. The CDR3 consists of 17 residues. The ends were cut back, 0 bases at V and 0 bases at J, with 9 bases in the middle. CDR3 in DNA: TGTGCCAGCAGCTTAGCATGGGCGAGCTCCTATAATTCACCCCTCCACTTT. Residues: CASSLAWASSYNSPLHF.

This chain uses TRBV12-3 or TRBV12-4 with TRBJ2-7; no reliable D call. Trimming pared 1 base from V and 0 bases from J, leaving 4 bases between. CDR3 size: 13 residues. CDR3 bases: TGTGCCAGCAGTTTAGGAGGCTCCTACGAGCAGTACTTC. It yields the protein CASSLGGSYEQYF.

V gene TRBV14 combines with J gene TRBJ2-5, with TRBD1 as a possible D gene (5 bases). Germline CDR1 is SGHDN and CDR2 is FVKESK. Trimming pared 4 bases from V and 4 bases from J, leaving 19 bases between. The CDR3 covers 16 residues. This chain's CDR3 is CASSLRVPFMGETQYF. In DNA, the CDR3 is TGTGCCAGCAGCCTCAGGGTTCCTTTCATGGGAGAGACCCAGTACTTC.

CDR3 bases: TGTGCCAGCTGCCAGGGTGCGGGAGGAGGGGAGACCCAGTACTTC. This sequence encodes CASCQGAGGGETQYF. The chain uses TRBV5-6 and TRBJ2-5; 8 nucleotides agree with TRBD2. Germline loops: CDR1 SGHDT, CDR2 YYEEEE. Unmatched junction bases numbered 13, after V lost 7 bases and J lost 5 bases. The CDR3 has 15 amino acids.

V and J are TRBV5-1 and TRBJ1-5, with D perhaps matching TRBD1 (5 bases). Germline V lookup: CDR1 SGHRS, CDR2 YFSETQ. Trimming took off 0 bases at V and 7 bases at J, with 8 bases between the two ends. CDR3 length equals 13 residues. In nucleotides, the CDR3 is TGCGCCAGCAGCTTGGGATGGGGCCAGCCCCAGCATTTT. It is translated as CASSLGWGQPQHF.

V and J are TRBV7-2 and TRBJ1-5, with D perhaps matching TRBD1 (5 bases). The V and J ends lost 0 bases and 2 bases respectively, with 8 bases between them. Germline V gene lookup returns CDR1 SGHTA and CDR2 FQGNSA. CDR3 length: 15 residues. The CDR3 region is CASSLATGGNQPQHF. CDR3 coding DNA: TGTGCCAGCAGCTTAGCCACAGGCGGCAATCAGCCCCAGCATTTT.

The chain combines TRBV24-1 with TRBJ2-5; 9 bases agree with TRBD2. V lost 5 bases, J lost 3 bases, and 3 bases stayed unmatched. Germline V gene lookup returns CDR1 KGHDR and CDR2 SFDVKD. The CDR3 totals 14 residues. The CDR3 is CATSATSGEETQYF. In DNA form, the CDR3 reads TGTGCCACCAGTGCGACTAGCGGAGAAGAGACCCAGTACTTC.

J is TRBJ2-1 and V is TRBV10-3; 9 positions match TRBD2. J was trimmed by 8 bases and V by 4 bases; bases with no gene match: 12. From germline, CDR1 is ENHRY and CDR2 SYGVKD. The CDR3 is made up of 16 amino acids. CDR3 amino acids: CAISGMSAGGPHEQFF. The CDR3 nucleotides are TGTGCCATCAGTGGGATGAGTGCGGGAGGGCCCCATGAGCAGTTCTTC.

This chain's CDR3 is CASRGESNRDQPQHF. The DNA of the CDR3 is TGCGCCAGCAGAGGCGAGTCGAACAGGGATCAGCCCCAGCATTTT. J is TRBJ1-5 and V is TRBV5-1, with D possibly TRBD1 on 6 matching bases. V gave up 5 bases and J gave up 5 bases, with 17 bases separating them. The germline V gene encodes CDR1 SGHRS and CDR2 YFSETQ. This CDR3 spans 15 amino acids.